A single TCR beta chain is shown here with its context. What it binds is not known. Trimming shortened V by 4 bases and J by 2 bases, and 15 bases separated the two germline ends. The length of the CDR3 is 15 residues. The germline gives CDR1 MNHEY, CDR2 SVGAGI. The data derive from a study of T cell responses to AZD1222 COVID-19 vaccine. General study findings and limits: Across the whole spike, CD4 TCRs peaked at regions 160-218 and 743-854. In a largely white British group with more females than males, clonal diversity was possibly underestimated. Targets within unmutated variant regions were reportedly found for nearly half of spike-specific TCRs. In all cases, repertoires were sampled only after the peak T cell response.

The method was immunoSEQ multiplex PCR; TCRdb's version includes in-frame clones alone and lacks a portion of them. The profile shows about 150,000 clones, 85% to 95% of them singletons. The V gene is TRBV6-5, the J gene TRBJ2-7, with D perhaps assigned TRBD1 or TRBD2 (5 bases each). The TCR sequence derives from an adult in good health. This specimen consisted of peripheral blood, obtained on day 0 of AZD1222 vaccination. The CDR3 sequence: CASSSTGTGTYEQYF. The CDR3 nucleotides read TGTGCCAGCAGTTCAACCGGGACGGGGACCTACGAGCAGTACTTC.